Here is one T cell receptor beta chain with its context. The antigen is unknown. Quantitative 5'-RACE was performed with molecular barcodes, and it yielded the TCR beta libraries. Each CDR3 protein gets one entry after TCRdb re-called the 5' RACE reads with MiXCR. Of more than 150,000 distinct CDR3 sequences listed, about 18% were seen once; the top ten hold about 4.3%. These data come from a study of CD8 T cells in ankylosing spondylitis. Regarding the study as a whole: Both synovial fluid and blood in reactive arthritis had previously been reported to carry some motif variants.

The ends lost 6 bases at V and 9 bases at J; junction bases unmatched: 8. There are 14 residues in the CDR3. Looked up from germline, CDR1 is MRHNA and CDR2 is SNTAGT. This chain joins TRBV6-4 and TRBJ2-1; 10 bases are shared with TRBD2. The TCR originated in a male donor between 10 and 30 years old with ankylosing spondylitis or in good health (not recorded which). The sample comprised blood, either unsorted or a sorted T cell fraction (not recorded which). In nucleotides, the CDR3 is TGTGCCAGCAGCGGACTAGCGGAGCGAAGTGAGCAGTTCTTC. Amino acids: CASSGLAERSEQFF.